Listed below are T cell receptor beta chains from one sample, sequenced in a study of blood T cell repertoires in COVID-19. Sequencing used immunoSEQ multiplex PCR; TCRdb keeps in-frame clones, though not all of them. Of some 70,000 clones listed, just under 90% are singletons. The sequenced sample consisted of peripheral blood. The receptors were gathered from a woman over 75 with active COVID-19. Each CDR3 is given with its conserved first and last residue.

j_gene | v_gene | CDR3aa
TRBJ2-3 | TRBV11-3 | CASSPGVTDTQYF
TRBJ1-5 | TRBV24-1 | CATSETGRQPQHF
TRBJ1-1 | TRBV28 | CASSGWTAFEAFF
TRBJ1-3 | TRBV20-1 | CSASIPSGNTIYF
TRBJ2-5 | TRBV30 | CAWSFPGGGLGGETQYF
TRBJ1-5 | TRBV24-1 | CATSRGGPVDQPQHF
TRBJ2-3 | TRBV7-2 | CASSQHPPDTQYF
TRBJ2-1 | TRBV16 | CASSQSLAGGDNEQFF
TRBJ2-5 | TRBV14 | CASSVKTGSQETQYF
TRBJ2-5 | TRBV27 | CASSLSVESETQYF
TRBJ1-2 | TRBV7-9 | CASSPRQGIDYGYTF
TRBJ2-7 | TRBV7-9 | CASSLVQGAGYEQYF
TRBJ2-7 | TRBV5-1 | CASTLAGVLYEQYF
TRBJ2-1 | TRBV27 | CASSLRRDPSSYNEQFF
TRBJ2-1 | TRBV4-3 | CASSQGLGLLAGKRWQFF
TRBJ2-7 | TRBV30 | CAWSPKREGVYEQYF
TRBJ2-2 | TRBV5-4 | CASSTGGVAGGTGELFF
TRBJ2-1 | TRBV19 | CASKRGLATSFGVYNEQFF
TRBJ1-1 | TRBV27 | CASRPRGSGTEAFF
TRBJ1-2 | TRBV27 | CASSPTGVGYTF
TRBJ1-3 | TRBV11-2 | CASSLTGRLHSGNTIYF
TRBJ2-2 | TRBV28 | CATHLSGELFF
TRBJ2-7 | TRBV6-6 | CASSYLAGGTYEQYF
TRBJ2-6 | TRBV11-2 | CASSLFQGAKGANVLTF
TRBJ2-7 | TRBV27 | CASSTLGGNYEQYF
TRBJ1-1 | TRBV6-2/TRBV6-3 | CASSYSKGITEAFF
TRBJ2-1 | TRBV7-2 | CASSLERTSGIHEQFF
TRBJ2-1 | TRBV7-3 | CASSPPGSSGRHNEQFF
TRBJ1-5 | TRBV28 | CASSTGAQPQHF
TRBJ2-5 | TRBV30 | CALAVVETQYF
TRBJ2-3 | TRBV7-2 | CASSLGPFSSGGTDTQYF
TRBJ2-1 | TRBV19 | CASSTSTGETDEQFF
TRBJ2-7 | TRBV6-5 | CASTRGSWSSYEQYF
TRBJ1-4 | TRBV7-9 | CASSSAGGFAGEKLFF
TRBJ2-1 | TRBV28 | CASSSPGGRSYNEQFF
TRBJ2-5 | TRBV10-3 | CAISENRGLLQETQYF
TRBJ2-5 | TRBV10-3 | CAISDPYRREKETQYF
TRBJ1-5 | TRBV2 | CASTAGQERSQPQHF
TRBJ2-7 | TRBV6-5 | CASSHDSRPFYEQYF
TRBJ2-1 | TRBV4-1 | CASSDIAGAPNEQFF
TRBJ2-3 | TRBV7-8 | CASSLVAGRSTDTQYF